This T cell receptor (beta chain) was recovered during a study of blood T cell repertoires in COVID-19. Sequencing used immunoSEQ multiplex PCR; TCRdb keeps in-frame clones, though not all of them. The sample consists of about 250,000 clones, 70% to 85% of them appearing once. Trimming took off 4 bases at V and 4 bases at J, with 17 bases between the two ends. The CDR3 totals 15 residues. Looked up from germline, CDR1 is SGHDT and CDR2 is YYEEEE. The sequencing sample was made of peripheral blood. This receptor was obtained from an elderly man with acute or convalescent COVID-19. This sequence joins TRBV5-6 and TRBJ2-5, with D hard to call. The CDR3 DNA reads TGTGCCAGCAGCCTTAGGCCAGGTGTCCCAGAGACCCAGTACTTC. Protein product: CASSLRPGVPETQYF.